This note documents a single TCR beta chain sequence. This sample is drawn from a study of T cells in Graves' hyperthyroidism and ophthalmopathy. TCR beta CDR3 sequences were amplified from RNA transcripts. Using the HTBI primer set, a first-round RT-PCR was run on the TCR CDR3. A single record per CDR3 protein comes from TCRdb applying MiXCR to the multiplex PCR reads. The sample includes about 570,000 distinct CDR3 sequences, more than 45% seen only once; the top ten take roughly 19%. Germline V gene data show CDR1 as LNHDA and CDR2 as SQIVND (reference sequence). V lost 7 bases and J lost 6; bases outside the gene matches: 5. The CDR3 covers 12 residues.

The TCR was taken from an adult woman with Graves' disease, either hyperthyroidism or ophthalmopathy (not recorded which). Sample: peripheral blood or thyroid tissue (not recorded which). The gene calls are TRBV19 and TRBJ1-1; TRBD1 agrees at 7 bases. CDR3 nucleotide sequence: TGTGCCAGTACCCAGGGGGGCTCTGAAGCTTTCTTT. The encoded protein is CASTQGGSEAFF.